This T cell receptor (beta chain) was captured in a study of blood T cell repertoires in COVID-19. The wider study: Donors in the United States, Italy and Spain gave samples during acute or convalescent COVID-19.

Authors' data handling: Scientists estimated how many nucleated cells there were by amplifying reference gene primers. Repertoires were generated with immunoSEQ multiplex PCR, while TCRdb's copy carries only in-frame clones and drops some. D and trimming were read from the DNA, whereas the V and J calls and clone size are those reported in that table. The sample comprises about 260,000 clones, about 89% of which are singletons, and around a tenth rests with the top ten. The CDR3 totals 16 residues. Germline loops: CDR1 MNHEY, CDR2 SVGAGI. V shed 3 bases and J shed 4 bases, with 18 bases lying between them.

The rearrangement joins TRBV6-5 to TRBJ1-1, with D tentatively TRBD1 (5 bases). This receptor was taken from a man aged 35 to 55 who had recovered from COVID-19. The specimen sequenced was peripheral blood. The CDR3 loop is CASSYRVQGLFTEAFF. Here the CDR3 DNA reads TGTGCCAGCAGTTATAGAGTCCAGGGTTTATTCACTGAAGCTTTCTTT.